This T cell receptor beta chain was identified during a study of graft-versus-host responses after intestinal transplantation. Study context: Recipients got multivisceral, liver-intestinal, or isolated intestinal transplants.

Study-wide points: GvH clonotypes were identified within recipient marrow, with a subset emerging first in ileum or blood. Individuals who had graft-donor T cell macrochimerism had allografts that showed high graft-versus-host to host-versus-graft clonal ratios. Researchers found peak circulating GvH clone levels linked to early post-transplant HvG declines.

Sequenced by immunoSEQ multiplex PCR; TCRdb stores in-frame clones only, minus some. The sample shows approximately 15,000 clones, 75% to 85% of them seen only once. Intraepithelial and lamina propria lymphocytes were isolated from graft specimens. Comments on this clone: Its target is unknown.

This sample comprised ileum tissue, obtained approximately 110 days after intestinal transplant. The receptor comes from a human patient who received an intestinal transplant, so some T cells may come from the graft donor.

Here the CDR3 reads CASSPGSHWDQETQYF. DNA of the CDR3: TGTGCCAGCAGCCCAGGATCCCATTGGGACCAAGAGACCCAGTACTTC. The chain uses TRBV7-4 and TRBJ2-5; D is undetermined. V dropped 5 bases and J dropped 0 bases, with 16 bases sitting between them. The germline V gene encodes CDR1 SGHVT and CDR2 SQSDAQ. The CDR3 extends over 16 amino acids.